The 3 T cell receptor beta chains presented below share a single source sample, sequenced in a study of T cell changes during pregnancy in multiple sclerosis (dated by TCRdb to about 2019). The receptor library was made with the immunoSEQ multiplex PCR assay. Held by TCRdb, this immuneACCESS table contains in-frame sequences only and omits some clones. Under half of the omission traces to an unresolved V gene where checked; the cause of the rest is unknown. This sample has about 98,000 clones in its table, and approximately 90% of those were observed once. The ten largest account for roughly 2.3% of the sample. Sequencing was performed on peripheral blood, taken after pregnancy. Source of these receptors: a female donor in good health, enrolled as a control in a pregnancy study.

This chain links TRBV6-6 with TRBJ1-1; TRBD1 aligns across 8 bases. The CDR3 extends over 15 amino acids. The germline V gene encodes CDR1 MNHNY and CDR2 SVGAGI (reference sequence). V was pared by 2 bases and J by 4 bases, with 6 bases of the junction left unmatched. The CDR3 DNA sequence: TGTGCCAGCAGTTACCCGCGGACAGGGAGCACTGAAGCTTTCTTT. As protein: CASSYPRTGSTEAFF.

The rearrangement joins TRBV6-1 to TRBJ1-2; D is unresolved. Germline loops: CDR1 MNHNS, CDR2 SASEGT. V lost 6 bases, J lost 3 bases, and 8 bases lay in between. The CDR3 length is 12 residues. CDR3 bases: TGTGCCAGCAGGGCTCGGGACTATGGCTACACCTTC. Translated, it gives CASRARDYGYTF.

The chain recombines TRBV5-6 with TRBJ1-2; 8 nucleotides agree with TRBD1. J gave up 0 bases and V 3 bases, and 7 bases lay outside the gene matches. Germline V lookup: CDR1 SGHDT, CDR2 YYEEEE. The CDR3 is made up of 16 amino acids. CDR3 residues: CASSYNDRGTNYGYTF. The DNA for the CDR3 is TGTGCCAGCAGCTACAATGACAGGGGAACTAACTATGGCTACACCTTC.